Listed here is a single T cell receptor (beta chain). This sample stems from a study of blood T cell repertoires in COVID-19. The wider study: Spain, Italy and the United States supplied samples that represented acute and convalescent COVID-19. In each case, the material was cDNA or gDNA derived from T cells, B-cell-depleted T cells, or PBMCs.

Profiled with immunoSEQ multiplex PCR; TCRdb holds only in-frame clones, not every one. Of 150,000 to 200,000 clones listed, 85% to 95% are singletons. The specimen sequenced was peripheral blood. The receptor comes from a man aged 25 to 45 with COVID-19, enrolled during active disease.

CDR3 protein: CASTTGTGSMNTEAFF. The CDR3 nucleotides are TGTGCCAGTACCACCGGGACAGGGTCCATGAACACTGAAGCTTTCTTT. The V gene is TRBV2, the J gene TRBJ1-1; TRBD1 aligns across 9 bases. This CDR3 is built from 16 residues. Trimming removed 9 bases from V and 0 bases from J; junction bases left unmatched: 11. Germline-derived CDR1 and CDR2 are SNHLY and FYNNEI. Using reference TRBV2 and TRBJ1-1 for the parts outside the CDR3, the full variable domain is EPEVTQTPSHQVTQMGQEVILRCVPISNHLYFYWYRQILGQKVEFLVSFYNNEISEKSEIFDDQFSVERPDGSNFTLKIRSTKLEDSAMYFCASTTGTGSMNTEAFFGQGTRLTVV.